The rows below give T cell receptor beta chains drawn from one sample of a study of blood T cell repertoires in COVID-19. Only in-frame clones appear in the TCRdb table, and some are missing; sequencing was by immunoSEQ multiplex PCR. This sample has 140,000 to 150,000 clones, with 75% to 90% found just once. Material for sequencing was PBMCs or T cells enriched from blood (not recorded which). Every receptor here comes from a woman in her forties who had been exposed to COVID-19. CDR3s leave out the opening cysteine and the closing phenylalanine or tryptophan.

>TRBV9
ASSVGPGGMNTEAF
>TRBV3-1/TRBV3-2
ASSHEAGRADTQY
>TRBV6-5
ASSYKADSYEQY
>TRBV4-3
ASSQGTRPNEQF
>TRBV18
ASSPTTFGLTSYEQY
>TRBV29-1
SGGDRRNTEAF
>TRBV9
ASSLTQAGLTREQY
>TRBV6-5
ASSINKDSPLH
>TRBV27
ASSLHGTSGTYEQY
>TRBV28
ASSPPYSGNTIY
>TRBV5-6
ASSFDAGGMNTEAF
>TRBV28
ASSLTHRSGANVLT
>TRBV19
ASSTGSEQF
>TRBV5-4
ASSLEGGGYNEQF
>TRBV7-3
ASSSPGTDSYNEQF
>TRBV6-1
ASSEALLAKGD
>TRBV6-5
ASSHGTGGMGEQY
>TRBV18
ASSPTTGNTDTQY
>TRBV7-2
ASSLGTGGSQPQH
>TRBV5-6
ASSFEGLVETQY
>TRBV24-1
ATSDVGLTDTQY
>TRBV21-1
ASSSRGYNRGPEAF
>TRBV3-1/TRBV3-2
ASSPDRGTEAF
>TRBV11-2
ASSLGAGGNNEQF
>TRBV3-1/TRBV3-2
ASSPGLAKDTQY
>TRBV4-3
ASSQLVTGVAGELF
>TRBV5-4
ASSLTGGRELF
>TRBV28
ASSGSYNEQF
>TRBV5-1
ASKLGEASNQPQH
>TRBV7-2
ASSPNSGGAGELF
>TRBV5-1
ASSFGGTTGNNEKLF
>TRBV29-1
SATDRGLSNEKLF
>TRBV5-1
ASSWGDRAGTGELF
>TRBV5-6
ASSLRTGNQPQH
>TRBV6-1
ASSEAGEAYNEQF
>TRBV4-3
ASSPWTGDNEQF
>TRBV2
ASRVPTTGIVGYSNQPQH
>TRBV13
ASSPRTSGVGYNEQF
>TRBV29-1
SVATSDRGEGYT
>TRBV11-2
ASSSRIANEKLF